These 17 T cell receptor beta chains share one sample of origin, sequenced in a study of T cells after yellow fever vaccination. TCRdb reanalysed the 5' RACE reads using MiXCR and keeps one entry per CDR3 protein. The profile shows 400,000 to 650,000 distinct CDR3 sequences, less than 25% of them singletons. Sequenced material: PBMCs, taken about 21 days after the first yellow fever vaccination. Receptors were obtained from a man younger than 30 who received the YFV17D yellow fever vaccine.

This chain links TRBV18 with TRBJ1-1, with 9 bases identical to TRBD1. Trimming removed 3 bases from V and 1 base from J; junction bases left unmatched: 9. CDR1 KGHSH and CDR2 LQKENI come from the germline V gene. The CDR3 covers 17 residues. The CDR3 spells CASSPIRQGGANTEAFF. The CDR3, as DNA: TGTGCCAGCTCACCGATTCGACAGGGGGGCGCGAACACTGAAGCTTTCTTT.

The chain has TRBV7-3 and TRBJ1-1; a weak D match, TRBD1 (5 bases). This CDR3 has 14 residues. Trimming removed 6 bases at V and 1 base at J, with 12 bases between. Germline loops: CDR1 SGHTA, CDR2 FQGTGA. The CDR3 bases are TGTGCCAGCAGTGATGGGGGACGGAACACTGAAGCTTTCTTT. The encoded protein is CASSDGGRNTEAFF.

The chain joins TRBV7-6 to TRBJ2-7; no clear D. Germline CDR1 reads SGHVS; CDR2 reads FNYEAQ. Trimming shortened V by 3 bases and J by 5 bases, and 20 bases separated the two germline ends. CDR3 length: 16 amino acids. The CDR3 loop is CASSFRPTQAPDEQYF. CDR3 DNA: TGTGCCAGCAGCTTTAGACCGACCCAAGCTCCTGACGAGCAGTACTTC.

This clonotype was detected only a few times. This chain links TRBV5-5 with TRBJ1-5; a possible D gene is TRBD1 (6 bases). V lost 4 bases, J lost 6 bases, and 17 bases lay in between. This CDR3 comprises 15 residues. Germline V gene data show CDR1 as SGHKS and CDR2 as YYEKEE (reference sequence). The chain's CDR3 is CASSLNGGASQPQHF. The CDR3 bases are TGTGCCAGCAGCCTCAATGGGGGCGCGAGTCAGCCCCAGCATTTT.

This clonotype was found a few times. The chain recombines TRBV4-1 with TRBJ1-4; TRBD1 matches 7 bases. Trimming took 1 base from V and 6 from J; bases not matched to a gene: 8. This CDR3 has 16 residues. Germline values: CDR1 MGHRA, CDR2 YSYEKL. The CDR3 DNA follows: TGCGCCAGCAGCCAAGTGCCGGGACAGAACTATGAAAAACTGTTTTTT. This codes for CASSQVPGQNYEKLFF.

In its sample, this clonotype was seen a few times. The chain links TRBV29-1 to TRBJ1-1; 7 positions match TRBD1. J was trimmed by 4 bases and V by 4 bases; bases with no gene match: 3. Germline V gene sequence: CDR1 SQVTM, CDR2 ANQGSEA. The CDR3 spans 12 residues. The CDR3 spells CSVVPGGTEAFF. The CDR3 DNA reads TGCAGCGTTGTACCAGGGGGCACTGAAGCTTTCTTT.

The genes are TRBV4-1 and TRBJ2-7; D not resolved. CDR1 is MGHRA, CDR2 YSYEKL, per germline. Trimming took off 5 bases at V and 0 bases at J, with 20 bases between the two ends. The CDR3 runs to 17 residues. CDR3 DNA sequence: TGCGCCAGCAGCACGGCCGGTTCTGACGGGCCCTCCTACGAGCAGTACTTC. Its protein product is CASSTAGSDGPSYEQYF.

This clonotype has more than one count but fewer than ten. The V call is TRBV7-2, the J call TRBJ1-3; D not resolved. The CDR3 contains 15 residues. The germline V and J ends were trimmed by 2 bases and 0 bases, with 8 bases remaining between them. From germline, CDR1 is SGHTA and CDR2 FQGNSA. In DNA form, the CDR3 reads TGTGCCAGCAGCTTATCGGCAGCCTCTGGAAACACCATATATTTT. This codes for CASSLSAASGNTIYF.

The genes are TRBV29-1 and TRBJ1-1; D remains ambiguous. The length of the CDR3 is 15 residues. V lost 4 bases and J lost 0, with 15 bases in between. The V gene's germline CDR1 is SQVTM and CDR2 ANQGSEA. CDR3 sequence reads: CSVAARADLNTEAFF. CDR3 sequence (DNA): TGCAGCGTTGCCGCGCGGGCAGACTTGAACACTGAAGCTTTCTTT.

V and J are TRBV20-1 and TRBJ2-5; 7 nucleotides match TRBD1. J lost 2 bases, V lost 6 bases, and 3 bases had no gene match. This CDR3 comprises 12 residues. Germline-derived CDR1 and CDR2 are DFQATT and SNEGSKA (reference sequence). The CDR3 region is CSAMGQQETQYF. The CDR3 region has the DNA TGCAGTGCCATGGGACAGCAAGAGACCCAGTACTTC.

This clonotype was counted only a few times. The V call is TRBV5-6, the J call TRBJ2-7; D possibly corresponds to TRBD1 (6 bases). The CDR3 is 14 residues long. Germline lookup yields CDR1 SGHDT and CDR2 YYEEEE. V lost 2 bases and J 4 bases, leaving 13 bases between the germline ends. CDR3 sequence reads: CASSLLGQIYEQYV. The DNA of the CDR3 is TGTGCCAGCAGCTTATTGGGACAAATTTACGAGCAGTACGTC.

This rearrangement joins TRBV6-1 to TRBJ1-2, with D maybe TRBD1 (6 bases). The CDR3 is 15 residues long. Germline V gene data show CDR1 as MNHNS and CDR2 as SASEGT. V lost 6 bases to trimming and J lost 3 bases, with 17 bases between them. CDR3 region: CASRESGGADYGYTF. Here the CDR3 DNA reads TGTGCCAGCAGAGAATCCGGGGGCGCTGACTATGGCTACACCTTC.

The chain combines TRBV6-2 or TRBV6-3 with TRBJ1-1; tentative D call: TRBD1 (5 bases). This CDR3 contains 15 residues. Per the germline V gene, CDR1 is MNHEY and CDR2 is SVGEGT. The V end lost 6 bases, the J end lost 5 bases, and 19 bases lay between the germline ends. The chain's CDR3 is CASSYIITGLTEAFF. The CDR3 region has the DNA TGTGCCAGCAGCTACATAATAACAGGTTTAACTGAAGCTTTCTTT.

The chain is built from TRBV12-3 or TRBV12-4 and TRBJ2-7; D remains ambiguous. V was shortened by 3 bases and J by 6 bases, with 9 bases between the two germline ends. The CDR3 extends over 12 amino acids. The CDR3 spells CASSFAVFEQYF. The CDR3 DNA is TGTGCCAGCAGTTTTGCGGTTTTCGAGCAGTACTTC.

This clonotype was seen a handful of times. The chain combines TRBV7-8 with TRBJ2-7; D unclear. The V gene lost 5 bases and the J gene lost 3 bases, with 20 bases spanning the gap. Germline-derived CDR1 and CDR2 are SGHVS and FQNEAQ. The CDR3 extends over 16 amino acids. The CDR3 DNA is TGTGCCAGCAGCCCTTATGGTTCGTCTCTGAACTACGAGCAGTACGTC. Its protein is CASSPYGSSLNYEQYV.

This clonotype was seen only a few times. The gene calls are TRBV20-1 and TRBJ2-1; the match to TRBD2 covers 9 bases. The J segment lost 0 bases and the V segment lost 3 bases, leaving 12 bases of the junction unmatched. CDR1 DFQATT and CDR2 SNEGSKA come from the germline V gene (reference sequence). The length of the CDR3 is 18 residues. CDR3 DNA: TGCAGTGCTAGCCCCGGGGGTGGTAGCGGGAGCTCCTACAATGAGCAGTTCTTC. Translation: CSASPGGGSGSSYNEQFF.

The chain couples TRBV5-4 to TRBJ1-1; 8 nucleotides match TRBD1. Germline-derived CDR1 and CDR2 are SGHNT and YYREEE (reference sequence). V trimming: 2 bases; J trimming: 1 base; junction bases outside the gene matches: 4. The CDR3 has 15 amino acids. The CDR3 spells CASSLPGTGNTEAFF. CDR3 DNA sequence: TGTGCCAGCAGCTTACCCGGGACAGGGAACACTGAAGCTTTCTTT.